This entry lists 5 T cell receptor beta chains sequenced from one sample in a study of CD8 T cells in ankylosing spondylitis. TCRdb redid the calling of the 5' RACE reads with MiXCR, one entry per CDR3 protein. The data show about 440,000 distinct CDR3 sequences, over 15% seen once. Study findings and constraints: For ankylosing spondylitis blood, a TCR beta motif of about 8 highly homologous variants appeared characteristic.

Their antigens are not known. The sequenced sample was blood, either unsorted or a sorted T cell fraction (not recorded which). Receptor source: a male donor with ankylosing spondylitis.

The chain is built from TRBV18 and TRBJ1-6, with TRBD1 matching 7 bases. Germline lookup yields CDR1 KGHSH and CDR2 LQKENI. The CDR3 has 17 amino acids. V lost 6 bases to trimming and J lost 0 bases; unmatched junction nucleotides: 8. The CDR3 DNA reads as TGTGCCAGCTCGAGCAGGGGGGTGAGCTCCTATAATTCACCCCTCCACTTT. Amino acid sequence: CASSSRGVSSYNSPLHF.

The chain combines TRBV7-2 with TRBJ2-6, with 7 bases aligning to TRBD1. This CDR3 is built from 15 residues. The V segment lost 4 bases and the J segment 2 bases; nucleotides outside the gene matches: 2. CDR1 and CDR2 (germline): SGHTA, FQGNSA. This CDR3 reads CASSSDRAGANVLTF. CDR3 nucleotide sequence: TGTGCCAGCAGCTCCGACAGGGCTGGGGCCAACGTCCTGACTTTC.

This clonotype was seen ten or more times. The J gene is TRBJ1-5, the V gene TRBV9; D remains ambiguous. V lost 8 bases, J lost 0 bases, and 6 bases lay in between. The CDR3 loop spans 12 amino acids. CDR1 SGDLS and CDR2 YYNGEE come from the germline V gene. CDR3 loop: CARKYSNQPQHF. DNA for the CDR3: TGTGCCAGGAAGTATAGCAATCAGCCCCAGCATTTT.

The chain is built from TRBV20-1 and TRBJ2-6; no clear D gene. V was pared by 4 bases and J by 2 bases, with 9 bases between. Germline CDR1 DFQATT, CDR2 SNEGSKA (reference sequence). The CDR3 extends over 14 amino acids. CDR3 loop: CSATTPAGANVLTF. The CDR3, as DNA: TGCAGTGCTACCACGCCCGCTGGGGCCAACGTCCTGACTTTC.

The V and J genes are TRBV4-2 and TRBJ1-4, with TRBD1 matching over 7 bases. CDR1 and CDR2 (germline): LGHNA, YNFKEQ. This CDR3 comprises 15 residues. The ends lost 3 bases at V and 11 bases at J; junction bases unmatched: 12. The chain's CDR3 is CASSHGDSSRWKLFF. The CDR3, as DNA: TGTGCCAGCAGCCATGGGGACAGTTCACGGTGGAAACTGTTTTTT.